Listed here are 30 T cell receptor beta chains from one sample, sequenced in a study of cytomegalovirus exposure and HLA in healthy donors (dated by TCRdb to between 2016 and 2019). Library preparation employed the immunoSEQ multiplex PCR assay. A mixture of 60 forward primers for TCR Vbeta segments and 13 reverse primers for TCR Jbeta segments was used in the multiplex PCR. Entries here come from immuneACCESS through TCRdb and include only in-frame sequences with V and J called. Some clones fail to appear in such tables; in the studies checked, an unresolved V gene covers under half of the shortfall, and the cause of the remainder is unknown. Within this sample are approximately 150,000 clones, with approximately 80% of them counted one time only. The ten largest clones capture 3.7% of the sample. The sequenced material came from PBMCs. The receptors originated from a young man in good health and CMV-seropositive.

The chain recombines TRBV6-6 with TRBJ2-5; possibly TRBD2 for D (5 bases). Trimming shortened V by 0 bases and J by 2 bases, and 7 bases separated the two germline ends. This CDR3 region has 14 residues. Germline CDR1 reads MNHNY; CDR2 reads SVGAGI (reference sequence). DNA of the CDR3: TGTGCCAGCAGTTACTCGACGGGGCAAGAGACCCAGTACTTC. It codes for CASSYSTGQETQYF.

The genes are TRBV6-1 and TRBJ1-6, with a possible D match to TRBD1 (5 bases). This CDR3 has 15 residues. V was cut by 0 bases and J by 9 bases, with 12 bases left in between. Germline V gives CDR1 MNHNS, CDR2 SASEGT. This CDR3 reads CASSEAAGTGSPLHF. In nucleotides, the CDR3 is TGTGCCAGCAGTGAAGCAGCGGGGACGGGTTCACCCCTCCACTTT.

This clone was seen a single time. The chain links TRBV7-9 to TRBJ2-5; 10 bases fit TRBD1. The CDR3 runs 15 residues. The J segment lost 4 bases and the V segment lost 5 bases, leaving 7 bases of the junction unmatched. From germline, CDR1 is SEHNR and CDR2 FQNEAQ (reference sequence). The CDR3 here is CASSQPGQGRETQYF. The CDR3 DNA reads as TGTGCCAGCAGCCAACCGGGACAGGGGCGAGAGACCCAGTACTTC.

V usage is TRBV9 and J usage is TRBJ2-3; D perhaps matches TRBD1 (6 bases). Trimming took off 0 bases at V and 5 bases at J, with 7 bases between the two ends. The length of the CDR3 is 13 residues. Germline V gene data show CDR1 as SGDLS and CDR2 as YYNGEE. The CDR3 loop is CASSVGQVDTQYF. The CDR3 nucleotides read TGTGCCAGCAGCGTAGGACAGGTAGATACGCAGTATTTT.

The genes are TRBV7-9 and TRBJ2-3; tentatively, D is TRBD1 (5 bases). The CDR3 runs 13 residues. V was shortened by 0 bases and J by 7 bases, with 8 bases between the two germline ends. Germline CDR1 SEHNR, CDR2 FQNEAQ (reference sequence). CDR3 DNA sequence: TGTGCCAGCAGCTTAGCAGGGGCTAATACGCAGTATTTT. Protein: CASSLAGANTQYF.

This clone was recorded a few times. V and J are TRBV6-6 and TRBJ1-5; 8 positions agree with TRBD1. Germline CDR1 MNHNY, CDR2 SVGAGI (reference sequence). The CDR3 covers 15 residues. The V gene end was trimmed by 6 bases and the J gene end by 2 bases; junction bases not matched to a gene: 6. In nucleotides, the CDR3 is TGTGCCAGCAGCCCCGGCAGGGGGCGCAATCAGCCCCAGCATTTT. Translation gives CASSPGRGRNQPQHF.

In its sample, this clone was seen a few times. The chain employs TRBV19 and TRBJ2-7, with 10 bases identical to TRBD1. Germline V lookup: CDR1 LNHDA, CDR2 SQIVND (reference sequence). The V gene end was trimmed by 6 bases and the J gene end by 3 bases; junction bases not matched to a gene: 5. The CDR3 consists of 14 residues. The CDR3 spells CASSPWTGGYEQYF. As DNA, the CDR3 is TGTGCCAGTAGCCCCTGGACAGGGGGCTACGAGCAGTACTTC.

This rearrangement joins TRBV4-1 to TRBJ2-7, with a tentative D call TRBD1 (6 bases). Deletions cut 5 bases from V and 3 bases from J, with 17 bases between. Germline V gene lookup returns CDR1 MGHRA and CDR2 YSYEKL. The CDR3 extends over 15 amino acids. CDR3 coding DNA: TGCGCCAGCAGCACAATACCCGGGACATTCTACGAGCAGTACTTC. Its protein product is CASSTIPGTFYEQYF.

This clone is labeled as medium-sized. This sample also contains other DNA sequences that code for the same CDR3. The chain combines TRBV2 with TRBJ1-5; TRBD1 agrees at 9 bases. CDR1 and CDR2 (germline): SNHLY, FYNNEI. The CDR3 is made up of 14 amino acids. V lost 4 bases and J lost 4; bases outside the gene matches: 2. In DNA, the CDR3 is TGTGCCAGCAGTGGACAGGGGGGGAATCAGCCCCAGCATTTT. It is translated as CASSGQGGNQPQHF.

The rearrangement links TRBV9 to TRBJ2-1; TRBD2 matches 10 bases. This CDR3 comprises 17 residues. V shed 1 base and J 2 bases; nucleotides not matched to a gene: 6. Germline CDR1 reads SGDLS; CDR2 reads YYNGEE. This CDR3 reads CASSVMGSGGAYNEQFF. CDR3 bases: TGTGCCAGCAGCGTAATGGGCAGCGGGGGGGCCTACAATGAGCAGTTCTTC.

This chain joins TRBV7-2 and TRBJ2-7; 11 bases map to TRBD2. The length of the CDR3 is 14 residues. The V gene's germline CDR1 is SGHTA and CDR2 FQGNSA. Germline trimming cut 4 bases from V and 3 bases from J; bases unmatched to any gene: 2. This chain's CDR3 is CASSYTSGGYEQYF. The CDR3 DNA is TGTGCCAGCAGCTATACTAGCGGGGGCTACGAGCAGTACTTC.

The chain is built from TRBV6-5 and TRBJ2-7; D unresolved. CDR1 and CDR2 (germline): MNHEY, SVGAGI. Trimming shortened V by 0 bases and J by 3 bases, and 9 bases separated the two germline ends. CDR3 length equals 14 residues. As DNA, the CDR3 is TGTGCCAGCAGTTACTCGGGCAGCTACTACGAGCAGTACTTC. Residues: CASSYSGSYYEQYF.

Only one count was recorded for this clone. V and J are TRBV11-3 and TRBJ2-1, with D tentatively TRBD2 (5 bases). Germline CDR1 SGHNT, CDR2 YENEEA. The CDR3 has 14 amino acids. V was pared by 1 base and J by 5 bases, with 9 bases between. This CDR3 reads CASSLALGDNEQFF. The CDR3 nucleotides are TGTGCCAGCAGCTTAGCCCTCGGGGACAATGAGCAGTTCTTC. The variable domain in full, completed from reference TRBV11-3 and TRBJ2-1, reads EAGVVQSPRYKIIEKKQPVAFWCNPISGHNTLYWYLQNLGQGPELLIRYENEEAVDDSQLPKDRFSAERLKGVDSTLKIQPAELGDSAVYLCASSLALGDNEQFFGPGTRLTVL.

J is TRBJ1-1 and V is TRBV7-2; D gene unclear. The CDR3 extends over 16 amino acids. The V gene lost 2 bases and the J gene lost 3 bases, with 16 bases spanning the gap. Germline CDR1 reads SGHTA; CDR2 reads FQGNSA. The chain's CDR3 is CASSLFIGTGDTEAFF. The CDR3 DNA is TGTGCCAGCAGCTTATTTATTGGCACCGGGGACACTGAAGCTTTCTTT.

This chain links TRBV19 with TRBJ1-5, with D perhaps matching TRBD1 (5 bases). Germline V gives CDR1 LNHDA, CDR2 SQIVND (reference sequence). The CDR3 is made up of 15 amino acids. Trimming cost V 4 bases and J 1 base, with 11 bases left between them. CDR3 sequence: CASSTSGVSNQPQHF. The DNA of the CDR3 is TGTGCCAGTAGTACCTCGGGGGTAAGCAATCAGCCCCAGCATTTT.

The V call is TRBV4-1, the J call TRBJ2-1, with D maybe TRBD2 (6 bases). Trimming took 0 bases from V and 0 from J, leaving 15 bases between them. Germline CDR1 reads MGHRA; CDR2 reads YSYEKL. This CDR3 region has 18 residues. The CDR3 is CASSQDFGGASSYNEQFF. In DNA form, the CDR3 reads TGCGCCAGCAGCCAAGATTTCGGCGGGGCAAGCTCCTACAATGAGCAGTTCTTC.

The chain employs TRBV5-4 and TRBJ2-2; D might be TRBD1 (6 bases). The CDR3 runs 14 residues. Trimming left V 4 bases short and J 2 bases short, with 9 bases between. CDR1 is SGHNT and CDR2 is YYREEE in the germline V gene (reference sequence). The CDR3 here is CASSQDRNTGELFF. Written as DNA, the CDR3 is TGTGCCAGCAGCCAGGACAGAAACACCGGGGAGCTGTTTTTT.

V gene TRBV18 combines with J gene TRBJ1-2; possibly TRBD1 for D (6 bases). Germline loops: CDR1 KGHSH, CDR2 LQKENI. CDR3 length: 14 residues. V was pared by 3 bases and J by 5 bases, with 13 bases between. The CDR3 loop is CASSPTEGEYGYTF. The CDR3 DNA follows: TGTGCCAGCTCACCGACAGAGGGGGAGTATGGCTACACCTTC.

This sequence joins TRBV7-9 and TRBJ2-7; TRBD2 is a possible D gene (6 bases). The length of the CDR3 is 16 residues. V lost 5 bases and J 0 bases, leaving 17 bases between the germline ends. CDR1 is SEHNR, CDR2 FQNEAQ, per germline (reference sequence). CDR3 protein: CASSPSLGGPSYEQYF. In DNA, the CDR3 is TGTGCCAGCAGCCCCTCGCTGGGGGGACCCTCCTACGAGCAGTACTTC.

This clone was observed a few times. This sequence joins TRBV14 and TRBJ1-1; D perhaps matches TRBD1 (5 bases). Germline lookup yields CDR1 SGHDN and CDR2 FVKESK. The V and J ends lost 2 bases and 4 bases respectively, with 8 bases between them. The CDR3 covers 13 residues. For the CDR3, the DNA is TGTGCCAGCAGCCAAATAAGGGGCACTGAAGCTTTCTTT. Translating it yields CASSQIRGTEAFF.

The CDR3: CASSSTSGGYQETQYF. The CDR3, as DNA: TGTGCCAGCAGCTCTACTAGCGGGGGGTACCAAGAGACCCAGTACTTC. This chain links TRBV7-6 with TRBJ2-5, with 12 positions matching TRBD2. The CDR3 loop spans 16 amino acids. The V and J ends lost 4 bases and 0 bases, in that order; junction bases with no gene match: 3. CDR1 SGHVS and CDR2 FNYEAQ come from the germline V gene.

The chain uses TRBV7-3 and TRBJ1-6, with 7 bases identical to TRBD1. Trimming cost V 3 bases and J 8 bases; bases outside gene matches: 4. Germline lookup yields CDR1 SGHTA and CDR2 FQGTGA. The CDR3 sequence is 14 residues long. CDR3 nucleotides: TGTGCCAGCAGCTTCGGGACAGCCTATTCACCCCTCCACTTT. This encodes CASSFGTAYSPLHF.

This clone was picked up one time. The chain recombines TRBV4-1 with TRBJ1-1; TRBD1 matches at 7 bases. This CDR3 contains 14 residues. CDR1 and CDR2 from the germline V gene are MGHRA and YSYEKL. With 4 bases clipped from V and 2 bases from J, the junction kept 4 bases outside the gene matches. CDR3 region: CASSPNRGNTEAFF. The CDR3 DNA reads as TGCGCCAGCAGCCCAAACAGGGGAAACACTGAAGCTTTCTTT.

The V call is TRBV6-4, the J call TRBJ2-1, with TRBD2 as a possible D gene (5 bases). V was cut by 5 bases and J by 0 bases, with 11 bases left in between. The CDR3 is made up of 15 amino acids. The germline CDR1 and CDR2 sequences are MRHNA and SNTAGT. The CDR3 coding sequence is TGTGCCAGCAGTCCGGACTGGAGCTCCTACAATGAGCAGTTCTTC. Its translation: CASSPDWSSYNEQFF.

The chain links TRBV30 to TRBJ2-3; 8 bases are shared with TRBD2. Germline V gene data show CDR1 as GTSNPN and CDR2 as SVGIG (reference sequence). J lost 2 bases, V lost 5 bases, and 21 bases had no gene match. CDR3 length equals 19 residues. The CDR3 loop reads CAWAPWGALAGTHTDTQYF. In DNA form, the CDR3 reads TGTGCCTGGGCTCCTTGGGGGGCGTTAGCGGGGACGCACACAGATACGCAGTATTTT.

The chain combines TRBV5-1 with TRBJ2-5; 14 bases fit TRBD2. This CDR3 region has 14 residues. The V gene end was trimmed by 4 bases and the J gene end by 7 bases; junction bases not matched to a gene: 3. Looked up from germline, CDR1 is SGHRS and CDR2 is YFSETQ. The CDR3 DNA reads as TGCGCCAGCAGCGCGGGGACTAGCGGGGGGACCCAGTACTTC. It encodes CASSAGTSGGTQYF.

This chain connects TRBV6-5 to TRBJ2-7; D might be TRBD1 (6 bases). This CDR3 is 14 amino acids long. The germline gives CDR1 MNHEY, CDR2 SVGAGI. V was trimmed by 8 bases and J by 0 bases, leaving 14 bases between them. The CDR3 reads CASRLTDSSYEQYF. The CDR3 DNA follows: TGTGCCAGCCGACTGACGGACAGCTCCTACGAGCAGTACTTC.

The J gene is TRBJ2-7, the V gene TRBV2; D might be TRBD1 (5 bases). The germline V gene encodes CDR1 SNHLY and CDR2 FYNNEI. Deletions cut 8 bases from V and 0 bases from J, with 14 bases between. This CDR3 is built from 14 residues. CDR3 DNA: TGTGCCAGCTCTTCGACAGAAAGCTCCTACGAGCAGTACTTC. Its protein is CASSSTESSYEQYF.

The J gene is TRBJ2-1, the V gene TRBV19, with TRBD2 matching 7 bases. J lost 9 bases, V lost 1 base, and 9 bases had no gene match. CDR1 is LNHDA, CDR2 SQIVND, per germline (reference sequence). The CDR3 is 15 residues long. The CDR3, as DNA: TGTGCCAGTAGTATAGTGCCAGCGGGGTTACGTGAGCAGTTCTTC. It encodes CASSIVPAGLREQFF.

V is TRBV7-9 and J is TRBJ2-5, with 7 bases matching TRBD1. V lost 4 bases to trimming and J lost 1 base; unmatched junction nucleotides: 3. Germline V gives CDR1 SEHNR, CDR2 FQNEAQ (reference sequence). The CDR3 is 14 residues long. As DNA, the CDR3 is TGTGCCAGCAGCTCGGACAGGAGCCAAGAGACCCAGTACTTC. Protein product: CASSSDRSQETQYF. Combining the CDR3 with reference TRBV7-9 and TRBJ2-5 gives the whole variable domain DTGVSQNPRHKITKRGQNVTFRCDPISEHNRLYWYRQTLGQGPEFLTYFQNEAQLEKSRLLSDRFSAERPKGSFSTLEIQRTEQGDSAMYLCASSSDRSQETQYFGPGTRLLVL.